A single T cell receptor (beta chain) is shown here with its context. Sequencing used immunoSEQ multiplex PCR; TCRdb keeps in-frame clones, though not all of them. The table shows over 250,000 clones, with 75% to 90% occurring only once. Participants' own reports of clinical history determined their cohort assignment. These data originate in a study of blood T cell repertoires in COVID-19. Overall study: PBMCs, B-cell-depleted T cells, or T cells were the source of the cDNA or gDNA that made up the material.

The germline CDR1 and CDR2 sequences are SGHVS and FNYEAQ. CDR3 size: 15 residues. The V and J ends lost 4 bases and 6 bases, in that order; junction bases with no gene match: 8. The material sequenced was PBMCs or T cells enriched from blood (not recorded which). This clonotype was obtained from a woman between 18 and 29 years old who had recovered from COVID-19. The chain carries TRBV7-6 and TRBJ1-4; 7 bases are shared with TRBD1. The CDR3 loop is CASSYLGGWDEKLFF. In DNA, the CDR3 is TGTGCCAGCAGCTATTTAGGGGGCTGGGATGAAAAACTGTTTTTT.